This T cell receptor beta chain was sequenced during a study of cytomegalovirus exposure and HLA in healthy donors. Profiling relied on immunoSEQ multiplex PCR, and the TCRdb table lists in-frame clones only, not all of them. This table holds 200,000 to 250,000 clones, about 88% found once. Only one count was recorded for this clone. The CDR3 has 12 residues. V trimming: 3 bases; J trimming: 8 bases; junction bases outside the gene matches: 6. From germline, CDR1 is SQVTM and CDR2 ANQGSEA. The clonotype was recovered from a man between 18 and 29 years old in good health and CMV-seropositive. The specimen sequenced was PBMCs. The rearrangement uses TRBV29-1 and TRBJ1-1, with 7 bases identical to TRBD1. The CDR3 sequence: CSVEGTVREAFF. The CDR3 DNA is TGCAGCGTTGAGGGGACAGTCAGAGAAGCTTTCTTT. The full variable domain, rest sourced from reference TRBV29-1 and TRBJ1-1, is SAVISQKPSRDICQRGTSLTIQCQVDSQVTMMFWYRQQPGQSLTLIATANQGSEATYESGFVIDKFPISRPNLTFSTLTVSNMSPEDSSIYLCSVEGTVREAFFGQGTRLTVV.